These 21 T cell receptor beta chains were sequenced from one sample in a study of cytomegalovirus exposure and HLA in healthy donors. The PCR was carried out with 60 Vbeta primers and 13 Jbeta primers. TCRdb's table, derived via immunoSEQ multiplex PCR, lists solely in-frame clones and lacks some. The sample carries a few hundred thousand clones, around 80% recorded once. The source material was PBMCs. These receptors originate from a man aged 25-45 years in good health and CMV-seronegative.

The sample holds a few counts of this clone. The rearrangement links TRBV6-4 to TRBJ2-7; D is possibly TRBD2 (6 bases). Per germline, CDR1 MRHNA and CDR2 SNTAGT. Trimming pared 2 bases from V and 4 bases from J, leaving 15 bases between. The CDR3 contains 15 residues. The CDR3 nucleotides are TGTGCCAGCAGTGACCCCCCCCGGGAGAGGTACGAGCAGTACTTC. It encodes CASSDPPRERYEQYF.

V usage is TRBV2 and J usage is TRBJ2-5, with D possibly TRBD2 on 5 matching bases. Looked up from germline, CDR1 is SNHLY and CDR2 is FYNNEI. This CDR3 spans 15 amino acids. Deletions cut 6 bases from V and 5 bases from J, with 19 bases between. CDR3 amino acids: CASRHDPLRGETQYF. In DNA form, the CDR3 reads TGTGCCAGCAGACATGACCCCCTTCGAGGGGAGACCCAGTACTTC.

This clone was detected once. The rearrangement joins TRBV19 to TRBJ1-1, with D hard to call. The CDR3 sequence is 17 residues long. Germline CDR1 reads LNHDA; CDR2 reads SQIVND (reference sequence). V was pared by 2 bases and J by 0 bases, with 16 bases between. The CDR3 bases are TGTGCCAGTAGTATACCCCCCTCCGCGTCAATGAACACTGAAGCTTTCTTT. Its translation: CASSIPPSASMNTEAFF.

This rearrangement joins TRBV18 to TRBJ2-7; TRBD1 might be the D (6 bases). CDR3 size: 13 residues. Per the germline V gene, CDR1 is KGHSH and CDR2 is LQKENI. Trimming removed 0 bases at V and 5 bases at J, with 8 bases between. The CDR3 nucleotides are TGTGCCAGCTCACCACCGACAGGCCACGAGCAGTACTTC. It specifies CASSPPTGHEQYF. Using reference TRBV18 and TRBJ2-7 for the parts outside the CDR3, the full variable domain is NAGVMQNPRHLVRRRGQEARLRCSPMKGHSHVYWYRQLPEEGLKFMVYLQKENIIDESGMPKERFSAEFPKEGPSILRIQQVVRGDSAAYFCASSPPTGHEQYFGPGTRLTVT.

The chain joins TRBV6-5 to TRBJ2-2; possible D gene TRBD1, 7 bases. The CDR3 sequence is 15 residues long. The V end lost 2 bases, the J end lost 5 bases, and 12 bases lay between the germline ends. Germline assignment: CDR1 MNHEY and CDR2 SVGAGI. The CDR3 DNA follows: TGTGCCAGCAGTTACGCCCAGGGGGGAACCGGGGAGCTGTTTTTT. Protein sequence: CASSYAQGGTGELFF.

The V and J genes are TRBV10-3 and TRBJ1-5, with D perhaps matching TRBD1 (5 bases). The germline V gene has CDR1 ENHRY and CDR2 SYGVKD. CDR3 length: 13 amino acids. V dropped 6 bases and J dropped 4 bases, with 10 bases sitting between them. In DNA form, the CDR3 reads TGTGCCATCAGCCGTGACAGAAATCAGCCCCAGCATTTT. The encoded protein is CAISRDRNQPQHF.

The chain uses TRBV6-5 and TRBJ1-5, with no clear D. The V gene lost 4 bases and the J gene lost 1 base, with 5 bases spanning the gap. This CDR3 has 13 amino acids. Germline values: CDR1 MNHEY, CDR2 SVGAGI. The CDR3 here is CASSLSSNQPQHF. CDR3 DNA sequence: TGTGCCAGCAGTTTGTCGAGCAATCAGCCCCAGCATTTT.

This chain uses TRBV7-9 with TRBJ1-2, with TRBD1 matching 7 bases. V lost 2 bases and J lost 4; bases outside the gene matches: 4. The CDR3 is made up of 14 amino acids. In germline, CDR1 is SEHNR, CDR2 FQNEAQ (reference sequence). CDR3 protein: CASSLNRGSYGYTF. The CDR3 nucleotides are TGTGCCAGCAGCTTAAACAGGGGATCCTATGGCTACACCTTC.

The V and J genes are TRBV19 and TRBJ2-5; 7 bases line up with TRBD2. J was trimmed by 5 bases and V by 5 bases; bases with no gene match: 11. Per germline, CDR1 LNHDA and CDR2 SQIVND (reference sequence). The CDR3 spans 15 residues. The DNA for the CDR3 is TGTGCCAGTAGTGACCGGGACGGGCGGGAGGAGACCCAGTACTTC. Amino acids: CASSDRDGREETQYF.

As concerns this clone: The junction departs from germline at one end; a sequencing error may be responsible. V usage is TRBV4-2 and J usage is TRBJ1-1, with D hard to call. The CDR3 loop spans 13 amino acids. Germline V gives CDR1 LGHNA, CDR2 YNFKEQ. The CDR3 sequence is CTSSQVGQTEAFF. The DNA of the CDR3 is TGTACCAGCAGCCAAGTGGGCCAAACTGAAGCTTTCTTT.

The rearrangement joins TRBV5-1 to TRBJ2-4; D possibly corresponds to TRBD1 (6 bases). Germline assignment: CDR1 SGHRS and CDR2 YFSETQ. The CDR3 is made up of 16 amino acids. The V and J ends lost 0 bases and 2 bases respectively, with 12 bases between them. The CDR3 here is CASSLATGMTKNIQYF. The DNA of the CDR3 is TGCGCCAGCAGCTTGGCCACAGGGATGACCAAAAACATTCAGTACTTC. The full variable domain, its missing parts supplied by reference TRBV5-1 and TRBJ2-4, is KAGVTQTPRYLIKTRGQQVTLSCSPISGHRSVSWYQQTPGQGLQFLFEYFSETQRNKGNFPGRFSGRQFSNSRSEMNVSTLELGDSALYLCASSLATGMTKNIQYFGAGTRLSVL.

The chain links TRBV9 to TRBJ2-2; D possibly corresponds to TRBD1 (6 bases). Germline CDR1 and CDR2: SGDLS and YYNGEE. Trimming pared 4 bases from V and 6 bases from J, leaving 16 bases between. The CDR3 has 15 amino acids. DNA of the CDR3: TGTGCCAGCAGCACACAGGGAGTAGTCTCCGGGGAGCTGTTTTTT. It translates to CASSTQGVVSGELFF.

The chain employs TRBV4-2 and TRBJ1-5; 8 bases align to TRBD1. Germline-derived CDR1 and CDR2 are LGHNA and YNFKEQ. Trimming at V came to 10 bases and at J to 0 bases, leaving 11 bases not matched to a gene. The CDR3 loop spans 16 amino acids. In DNA form, the CDR3 reads TGTGCCACTCGCGGACAGGGAGCACTTAGCAATCAGCCCCAGCATTTT. Protein sequence: CATRGQGALSNQPQHF.

The chain joins TRBV7-8 to TRBJ2-7, with 8 bases identical to TRBD1. V lost 6 bases and J lost 5; bases outside the gene matches: 9. CDR1 and CDR2 (germline): SGHVS, FQNEAQ. The CDR3 has 14 residues. CDR3 in amino acids: CASSPDRAQDEQYF. The CDR3 DNA follows: TGTGCCAGCAGTCCGGACAGGGCTCAGGACGAGCAGTACTTC. Drawing the rest from reference TRBV7-8 and TRBJ2-7, the complete variable domain is GAGVSQSPRYKVAKRGQDVALRCDPISGHVSLFWYQQALGQGPEFLTYFQNEAQLDKSGLPSDRFFAERPEGSVSTLKIQRTQQEDSAVYLCASSPDRAQDEQYFGPGTRLTVT.

V usage is TRBV7-3 and J usage is TRBJ2-1; 12 positions match TRBD2. Germline V gene data show CDR1 as SGHTA and CDR2 as FQGTGA. The length of the CDR3 is 15 residues. J gave up 7 bases and V 5 bases, and 6 bases lay outside the gene matches. DNA of the CDR3: TGTGCCAGCAGCCTGACTAGCGGGGGAGGAAATGAGCAGTTCTTC. This translates into CASSLTSGGGNEQFF.

This chain links TRBV6-1 with TRBJ2-7; D might be TRBD2 (6 bases). This CDR3 comprises 14 residues. Per the germline V gene, CDR1 is MNHNS and CDR2 is SASEGT. Trimming took 3 bases from V and 2 from J, leaving 11 bases between them. The DNA for the CDR3 is TGTGCCAGCAGTGATGAGGCGGGGACCTACGAGCAGTACTTC. Its protein product is CASSDEAGTYEQYF.

The gene calls are TRBV7-9 and TRBJ2-7; weak D call: TRBD2 (6 bases). The CDR3 consists of 13 residues. In germline, CDR1 is SEHNR, CDR2 FQNEAQ (reference sequence). Trimming cost V 0 bases and J 7 bases, with 10 bases left between them. The CDR3 coding sequence is TGTGCCAGCAGCTTAGCGGGCGGGAAAGAGCAGTACTTC. Amino acids: CASSLAGGKEQYF.

V usage is TRBV2 and J usage is TRBJ2-7; 10 bases align to TRBD1. This CDR3 comprises 13 residues. The germline CDR1 and CDR2 sequences are SNHLY and FYNNEI. V trimming: 6 bases; J trimming: 5 bases; junction bases outside the gene matches: 4. The CDR3 spells CASRGQGSHEQYF. The CDR3 coding sequence is TGTGCCAGCAGGGGACAGGGGAGTCACGAGCAGTACTTC.

V usage is TRBV27 and J usage is TRBJ1-2; tentatively, D is TRBD1 (6 bases). Germline CDR1 is MNHEY and CDR2 is SMNVEV (reference sequence). Deletions cut 6 bases from V and 3 bases from J, with 11 bases between. The CDR3 runs 13 residues. The CDR3 is CASRPTGYYGYTF. CDR3 nucleotide sequence: TGTGCCAGCAGGCCAACAGGGTACTATGGCTACACCTTC.

J is TRBJ2-7 and V is TRBV28, with a tentative D call TRBD2 (6 bases). This CDR3 contains 15 residues. CDR1 and CDR2 (germline): MDHEN, SYDVKM. The V gene lost 6 bases and the J gene lost 3 bases, with 18 bases spanning the gap. CDR3 sequence: CASSPYQRAHYEQYF. The CDR3 DNA reads as TGTGCCAGCAGCCCCTACCAGCGGGCGCACTACGAGCAGTACTTC.

This chain joins TRBV7-9 and TRBJ2-3, with 9 bases aligning to TRBD2. The CDR3 sequence is 15 residues long. Germline trimming cut 4 bases from V and 4 bases from J; bases unmatched to any gene: 6. The V gene's germline CDR1 is SEHNR and CDR2 FQNEAQ (reference sequence). CDR3 coding DNA: TGTGCCAGCAGCTGGGTAGCGGGGGCCCCAGATACGCAGTATTTT. It yields the protein CASSWVAGAPDTQYF.